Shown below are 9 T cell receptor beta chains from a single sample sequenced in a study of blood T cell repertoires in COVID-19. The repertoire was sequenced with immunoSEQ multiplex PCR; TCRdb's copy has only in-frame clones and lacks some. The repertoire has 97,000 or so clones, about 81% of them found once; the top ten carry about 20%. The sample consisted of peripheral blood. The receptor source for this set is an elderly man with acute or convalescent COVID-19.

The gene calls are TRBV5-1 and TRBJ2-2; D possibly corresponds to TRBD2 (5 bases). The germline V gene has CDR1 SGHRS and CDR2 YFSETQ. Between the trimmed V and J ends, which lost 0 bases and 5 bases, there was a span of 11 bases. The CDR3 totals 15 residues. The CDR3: CASSLGQPGTGELFF. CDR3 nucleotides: TGCGCCAGCAGCTTGGGGCAGCCGGGGACCGGGGAGCTGTTTTTT.

The CDR3 nucleotides read TGTGCCAGCCTAACAGGGGGCTACGAGCAGTACTTC. Amino acids: CASLTGGYEQYF. J is TRBJ2-7 and V is TRBV28; 8 bases are a match to TRBD1. The CDR3 length is 12 residues. The trim removed 8 bases at V and 3 bases at J, leaving 3 bases unmatched. Germline V gene data show CDR1 as MDHEN and CDR2 as SYDVKM. The variable domain in full, completed from reference TRBV28 and TRBJ2-7, reads DVKVTQSSRYLVKRTGEKVFLECVQDMDHENMFWYRQDPGLGLRLIYFSYDVKMKEKGDIPEGYSVSREKKERFSLILESASTNQTSMYLCASLTGGYEQYFGPGTRLTVT.

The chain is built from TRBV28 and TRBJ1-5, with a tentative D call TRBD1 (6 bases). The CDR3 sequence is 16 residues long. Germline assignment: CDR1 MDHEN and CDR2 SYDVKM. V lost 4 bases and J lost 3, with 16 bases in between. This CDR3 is CASSSGQPGNNQPQHF. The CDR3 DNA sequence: TGTGCCAGCAGTTCCGGACAGCCCGGGAACAATCAGCCCCAGCATTTT.

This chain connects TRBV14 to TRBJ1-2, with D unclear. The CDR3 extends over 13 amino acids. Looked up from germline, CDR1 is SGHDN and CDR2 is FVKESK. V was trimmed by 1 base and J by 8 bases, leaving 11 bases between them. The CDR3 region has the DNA TGTGCCAGCAGCCAAGTCACCTCGGGGGGCTACACCTTC. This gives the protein CASSQVTSGGYTF. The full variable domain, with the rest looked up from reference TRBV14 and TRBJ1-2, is EAGVTQFPSHSVIEKGQTVTLRCDPISGHDNLYWYRRVMGKEIKFLLHFVKESKQDESGMPNNRFLAERTGGTYSTLKVQPAELEDSGVYFCASSQVTSGGYTFGSGTRLTVV.

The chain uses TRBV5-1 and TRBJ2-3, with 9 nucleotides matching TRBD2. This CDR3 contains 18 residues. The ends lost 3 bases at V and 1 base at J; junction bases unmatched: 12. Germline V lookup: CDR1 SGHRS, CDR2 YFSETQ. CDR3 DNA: TGCGCCAGCAGCTGGGACGGTCCTAGCGGGGACGGCACAGATACGCAGTATTTT. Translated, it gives CASSWDGPSGDGTDTQYF.

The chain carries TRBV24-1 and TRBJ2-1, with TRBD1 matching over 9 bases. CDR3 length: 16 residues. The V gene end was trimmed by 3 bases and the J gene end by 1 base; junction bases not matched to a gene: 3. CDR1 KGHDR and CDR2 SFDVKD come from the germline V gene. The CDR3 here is CATSDQTGGSYNEQFF. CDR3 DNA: TGTGCCACCAGTGATCAGACAGGGGGTTCCTACAATGAGCAGTTCTTC.

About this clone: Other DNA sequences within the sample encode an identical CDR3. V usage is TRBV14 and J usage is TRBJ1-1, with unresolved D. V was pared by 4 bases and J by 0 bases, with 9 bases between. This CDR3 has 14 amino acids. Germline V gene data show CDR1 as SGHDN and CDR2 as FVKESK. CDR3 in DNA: TGTGCCAGCAGCCTCCCGGGATTGAACACTGAAGCTTTCTTT. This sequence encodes CASSLPGLNTEAFF.

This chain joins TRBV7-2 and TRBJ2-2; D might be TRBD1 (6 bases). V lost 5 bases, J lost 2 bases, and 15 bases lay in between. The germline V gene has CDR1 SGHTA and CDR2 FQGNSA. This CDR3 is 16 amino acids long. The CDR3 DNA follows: TGTGCCAGCAGCGACGACGGGACAACCAACACCGGGGAGCTGTTTTTT. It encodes CASSDDGTTNTGELFF.

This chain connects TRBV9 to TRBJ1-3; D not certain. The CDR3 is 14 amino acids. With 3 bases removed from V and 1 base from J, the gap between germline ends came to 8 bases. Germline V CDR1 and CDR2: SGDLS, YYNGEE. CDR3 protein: CASSGGGSGNTIYF. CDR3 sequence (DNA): TGTGCCAGCAGCGGCGGAGGATCTGGAAACACCATATATTTT.